The table lists the clone carrying this T cell receptor beta chain with a few counts. Patients underwent thyroid surgery, and none had received any treatment before it. In the original analysis: Differences in CDR3 between clinicopathological groups were drawn on to build a classifier intended to discriminate distant-metastatic papillary thyroid cancer patients. TCRdb re-clonotyped the PCR reads via MiXCR. Clone size and V and J calls follow TCRdb, not the original study. Among roughly 30,000 clones listed, 25% to 30% were seen once. This entry comes from a study of metastatic and nonmetastatic thyroid tumors. Material: blood. This receptor was identified in a female donor with papillary thyroid cancer or a benign thyroid nodule (not recorded which). Some clones in this sample may be carry-over from other donors' samples.

In DNA form, the CDR3 reads TGTGCCACCAGTGATTTGCAGCAGGGGAGAGAGACCCAGTACTTC. Translating gives CATSDLQQGRETQYF. J is TRBJ2-5 and V is TRBV24-1, with D tentatively TRBD1 (6 bases). Germline V lookup: CDR1 KGHDR, CDR2 SFDVKD. CDR3 size: 15 residues. Trimming shortened V by 0 bases and J by 4 bases, and 11 bases separated the two germline ends.